This note documents a single T cell receptor (beta chain) sequence. These data originate in a study of shared clonotypes between healthy human individuals. Looking at the study overall: The study drew on a couple of women and a few men aged 18 to 49 as donors.

The data were produced by immunoSEQ multiplex PCR, yet TCRdb's version contains in-frame clones alone and is incomplete. Of about 2.3 million clones listed, just under 95% are singletons. The sample taken for sequencing was naive CD4+ T cells from PBMCs. This sample's subset: CD45RA+ positively selected. The receptor was isolated from a man younger than 35 in good health. Some clones in this sample may be carry-over from other donors' samples.

CDR3 protein: CASIRQGSDTEAFF. The CDR3 nucleotides read TGTGCCAGCATCCGACAGGGAAGTGATACTGAAGCTTTCTTT. The rearrangement joins TRBV6-1 to TRBJ1-1; 7 bases line up with TRBD1. This CDR3 contains 14 residues. The J segment lost 5 bases and the V segment lost 7 bases, leaving 10 bases of the junction unmatched. CDR1 is MNHNS, CDR2 SASEGT, per germline.